This T cell receptor (beta chain) was identified during a study of T cell repertoires in cytomegalovirus infection. Study-wide background: TCR beta signatures that were public indicated CMV infection and matching HLA type.

The study's findings and limits: Dominating the ex vivo response were HLA-C-restricted CMV-specific TCR beta clonotypes. Adding up the frequency of public TCR beta families identified people who carried CMV plus the relevant HLA.

This clonotype was counted only a few times. Its antigen is unknown. Trimming cost V 6 bases and J 5 bases, with 10 bases left between them. The CDR3 is 13 amino acids. CDR1 is MNHNS and CDR2 is SASEGT in the germline V gene. TCRdb reprocessed the reads via MiXCR and lists one record per CDR3 protein. The repertoire holds about 330,000 distinct CDR3 sequences, with 9% to 9.5% as singletons. Sequencing was done on a sample of PBMCs. V gene TRBV6-1 combines with J gene TRBJ2-2; D possibly corresponds to TRBD2 (6 bases). The sequence came from a human donor in good health (CMV status not recorded). Some clones in this sample may be carry-over from other donors' samples. The CDR3, as DNA: TGTGCCAGCAGGGGGGGACTGACCGGGGAGCTGTTTTTT. Residues: CASRGGLTGELFF.